This passage covers 2 T cell receptor beta chains from one sample sequenced in a study of CD8+CD57+ T cells in acquired aplastic anemia. Those patients picked for sequencing had displayed CD8+CD57+ cell expansion on flow cytometry. Profiling of TCR beta VDJ combinations and CDR3 sequences used genomic DNA as template. TCRdb reprocessed the reads via MiXCR and lists one record per CDR3 protein. The repertoire holds a few hundred thousand distinct CDR3 sequences, with 40% to 60% as singletons. Sequencing used sorted CD4+, CD8+, or CD8+CD57+ T cells (not recorded which) from PBMCs. The receptor source for this set is a human donor with aplastic anemia.

V and J are TRBV19 and TRBJ1-3; D gene uncertain. V was clipped by 8 bases and J by 1 base, with 9 bases between them. The CDR3 has 13 amino acids. Germline-derived CDR1 and CDR2 are LNHDA and SQIVND (reference sequence). The DNA for the CDR3 is TGTGCCAGTCGTCATTCTTCTGGAAACACCATATATTTT. Its translation: CASRHSSGNTIYF.

This clonotype was recorded many times. The CDR3 nucleotides are TGTGCCAGCAGCTTAATAACTGGGGCCAACGTCCTGACTTTC. Translated: CASSLITGANVLTF. The genes are TRBV7-3 and TRBJ2-6; D is undetermined. CDR3 length: 14 residues. Trimming stripped 1 base from V and 2 bases from J, with 3 bases between. CDR1 and CDR2 (germline): SGHTA, FQGTGA.